The 20 T cell receptor beta chains presented below share a single source sample, sequenced in a study of blood T cell repertoires in COVID-19. Only in-frame clones appear in the TCRdb table, and some are missing; sequencing was by immunoSEQ multiplex PCR. Of about 38,000 clones in the sample, about 90% were seen once. The sequencing sample was made of peripheral blood. These receptor sequences come from a middle-aged man with active or convalescent COVID-19.

The genes are TRBV5-6 and TRBJ1-4, with D uncertain. The CDR3 is made up of 14 amino acids. V lost 2 bases, J lost 0 bases, and 5 bases lay in between. CDR1 is SGHDT and CDR2 is YYEEEE in the germline V gene. The DNA of the CDR3 is TGTGCCAGCAGCTTCTCCCCAACTAATGAAAAACTGTTTTTT. Protein: CASSFSPTNEKLFF.

This clone was recorded once. The chain has TRBV19 and TRBJ1-1; D perhaps matches TRBD1 (6 bases). This CDR3 has 14 residues. From germline, CDR1 is LNHDA and CDR2 SQIVND (reference sequence). V lost 11 bases and J 0 bases, leaving 16 bases between the germline ends. CDR3 sequence: CARPRDILNTEAFF. The CDR3 DNA sequence: TGTGCCCGTCCAAGGGACATTTTGAACACTGAAGCTTTCTTT. Full variable domain (rest looked up from reference TRBV19 and TRBJ1-1): DGGITQSPKYLFRKEGQNVTLSCEQNLNHDAMYWYRQDPGQGLRLIYYSQIVNDFQKGDIAEGYSVSREKKESFPLTVTSAQKNPTAFYLCARPRDILNTEAFFGQGTRLTVV.

This clone occurred once. The chain is built from TRBV11-2 and TRBJ2-7; D is uncertain. The CDR3 spans 15 residues. Looked up from germline, CDR1 is SGHAT and CDR2 is FQNNGV. Trimming stripped 5 bases from V and 2 bases from J, with 16 bases between. The CDR3 loop reads CASSPPESSTYEQYF. DNA of the CDR3: TGTGCCAGCAGCCCCCCTGAGTCATCGACCTACGAGCAGTACTTC.

This clone is a singleton in its sample. This sequence joins TRBV10-1 and TRBJ2-5; 11 nucleotides match TRBD2. This CDR3 has 18 amino acids. The germline CDR1 and CDR2 sequences are WNHNN and SYGVQD (reference sequence). V lost 4 bases, J lost 0 bases, and 10 bases stayed unmatched. The CDR3 DNA follows: TGCGCCAGCAGTGGACTAGCGGGATACGGGGGTCACCAAGAGACCCAGTACTTC. Encoded protein: CASSGLAGYGGHQETQYF.

This sequence joins TRBV19 and TRBJ1-2; 11 nucleotides agree with TRBD1. This CDR3 is built from 15 residues. CDR1 and CDR2 (germline): LNHDA, SQIVND (reference sequence). With 5 bases clipped from V and 4 bases from J, the junction kept 6 bases outside the gene matches. CDR3 sequence reads: CASSPPGTGGYGYTF. CDR3 in DNA: TGTGCCAGTAGTCCCCCCGGGACAGGGGGCTATGGCTACACCTTC.

This sequence joins TRBV11-2 and TRBJ1-2, with a tentative D call TRBD1 (6 bases). The CDR3 sequence is 14 residues long. V gave up 0 bases and J gave up 5 bases, with 10 bases separating them. Germline values: CDR1 SGHAT, CDR2 FQNNGV. The CDR3 bases are TGTGCCAGCAGCTTAGAGGACAGCAAGTATGGCTACACCTTC. Its protein is CASSLEDSKYGYTF.

The chain carries TRBV3-1 (or the pseudogene TRBV3-2) and TRBJ1-1, with D tentatively TRBD1 (5 bases). This CDR3 has 12 residues. Per the germline V gene, CDR1 is LGHDT and CDR2 is YNNKEL (reference sequence). The V end was cut by 0 bases, the J end by 10 bases, with 9 bases between. The CDR3 sequence: CASSQDTGGAFF. For the CDR3, the DNA is TGTGCCAGCAGCCAAGATACCGGGGGAGCTTTCTTT.

This chain uses TRBV28 with TRBJ1-6; 7 bases are a match to TRBD1. The CDR3 has 14 amino acids. Germline lookup yields CDR1 MDHEN and CDR2 SYDVKM. V was pared by 8 bases and J by 12 bases, with 13 bases of the junction left unmatched. The CDR3 here is CASYTGTVRIPLHF. Written as DNA, the CDR3 is TGTGCCAGCTATACCGGGACAGTTAGGATACCCCTCCACTTT.

The chain is built from TRBV28 and TRBJ1-5; D uncertain. V was shortened by 6 bases and J by 0 bases, with 12 bases between the two germline ends. This CDR3 region has 15 residues. Germline V lookup: CDR1 MDHEN, CDR2 SYDVKM. The CDR3 protein is CASSPPGNSNQPQHF. The CDR3 region has the DNA TGTGCCAGCAGCCCCCCCGGGAATAGCAATCAGCCCCAGCATTTT.

The chain carries TRBV27 and TRBJ2-1, with 12 positions matching TRBD2. The CDR3 covers 20 residues. The germline CDR1 and CDR2 sequences are MNHEY and SMNVEV (reference sequence). V shed 5 bases and J 12 bases; nucleotides not matched to a gene: 26. Written as DNA, the CDR3 is TGTGCCAGCAGTACAACAGGGGGCGAGGAGACTAGCGGGAGTTACCCAGGGCAGTTCTTC. Protein sequence: CASSTTGGEETSGSYPGQFF.

V and J are TRBV6-5 and TRBJ2-1, with TRBD1 matching 9 bases. V dropped 2 bases and J dropped 5; count of bases not matched to a gene: 7. The CDR3 runs to 16 residues. Per the germline V gene, CDR1 is MNHEY and CDR2 is SVGAGI. Here the CDR3 DNA reads TGTGCCAGCAGTTACCTAGGACAGGGGAGAAACAATGAGCAGTTCTTC. Translating gives CASSYLGQGRNNEQFF.

This clone was seen once. The chain has TRBV29-1 and TRBJ2-1; 10 bases match TRBD1. Losses at the gene ends were 7 bases for V and 6 bases for J; bases not matched to a gene: 6. In germline, CDR1 is SQVTM, CDR2 ANQGSEA. The CDR3 totals 13 residues. The DNA of the CDR3 is TGCAGCGCTACGGGACAGGGGCCCAATGAGCAGTTCTTC. This gives the protein CSATGQGPNEQFF.

This chain uses TRBV19 with TRBJ1-5; the D gene is possibly TRBD1 (5 bases). Trimming left V 3 bases short and J 2 bases short, with 11 bases between. Germline CDR1 LNHDA, CDR2 SQIVND (reference sequence). This CDR3 is built from 15 residues. The CDR3 region is CASSMQGGGNQPQHF. The DNA of the CDR3 is TGTGCCAGTAGTATGCAGGGAGGCGGCAATCAGCCCCAGCATTTT.

This chain connects TRBV7-9 to TRBJ1-1; D might be TRBD1 (6 bases). Germline values: CDR1 SEHNR, CDR2 FQNEAQ (reference sequence). This CDR3 is 16 amino acids long. The V gene lost 4 bases and the J gene lost 2 bases, with 17 bases spanning the gap. The CDR3 region is CASSWKSGQPNTEAFF. In nucleotides, the CDR3 is TGTGCCAGCAGCTGGAAGAGCGGACAGCCAAACACTGAAGCTTTCTTT. Using reference TRBV7-9 and TRBJ1-1 for the parts outside the CDR3, the full variable domain is DTGVSQNPRHKITKRGQNVTFRCDPISEHNRLYWYRQTLGQGPEFLTYFQNEAQLEKSRLLSDRFSAERPKGSFSTLEIQRTEQGDSAMYLCASSWKSGQPNTEAFFGQGTRLTVV.

V usage is TRBV10-1 and J usage is TRBJ1-1; TRBD1 matches at 8 bases. Trimming cost V 2 bases and J 1 base; bases outside gene matches: 6. The CDR3 has 16 residues. The germline gives CDR1 WNHNN, CDR2 SYGVQD (reference sequence). The CDR3 nucleotides are TGCGCCAGCAGTGAGGGCAGGGGGCGCGAGAACACTGAAGCTTTCTTT. This encodes CASSEGRGRENTEAFF.

The genes are TRBV28 and TRBJ1-5; D perhaps matches TRBD1 (6 bases). The germline V and J ends were trimmed by 6 bases and 7 bases, with 13 bases remaining between them. This CDR3 is built from 13 residues. Germline-derived CDR1 and CDR2 are MDHEN and SYDVKM. For the CDR3, the DNA is TGTGCCAGCAGACCCGGCGGGGGCCAGCCCCAGCATTTT. Its translation: CASRPGGGQPQHF.

The chain is built from TRBV5-4 and TRBJ2-2, with TRBD1 identical over 9 bases. Germline trimming cut 3 bases from V and 7 bases from J; bases unmatched to any gene: 7. The CDR3 has 15 residues. Looked up from germline, CDR1 is SGHNT and CDR2 is YYREEE (reference sequence). In DNA, the CDR3 is TGTGCCAGCAGCTCGACAGGGGGTTTCGGCGGGGAGCTGTTTTTT. Its translation: CASSSTGGFGGELFF.

The chain has TRBV7-3 and TRBJ1-2, with 7 bases fitting TRBD1. The CDR3 is 15 amino acids. J lost 6 bases, V lost 4 bases, and 11 bases had no gene match. Per the germline V gene, CDR1 is SGHTA and CDR2 is FQGTGA. CDR3 in amino acids: CASSSRVGGSDGYTF. Here the CDR3 DNA reads TGTGCCAGCAGCTCCCGAGTAGGGGGCAGTGATGGCTACACCTTC.

This clone came up once. The CDR3 region is CASSLGVGANEKLFF. CDR3 in DNA: TGTGCCAGCAGCTTGGGGGTAGGGGCTAATGAAAAACTGTTTTTT. The chain recombines TRBV5-4 with TRBJ1-4; a possible D gene is TRBD1 (5 bases). CDR1 is SGHNT, CDR2 YYREEE, per germline (reference sequence). Trimming shortened V by 0 bases and J by 3 bases, and 9 bases separated the two germline ends. The CDR3 has 15 residues.

This clone was seen just once. J is TRBJ2-3 and V is TRBV5-1; possible D gene TRBD2, 6 bases. Per the germline V gene, CDR1 is SGHRS and CDR2 is YFSETQ. CDR3 length: 16 amino acids. V lost 4 bases and J 1 base, leaving 16 bases between the germline ends. The CDR3 is CASSPGPGVGTDTQYF. The CDR3, as DNA: TGCGCCAGCAGCCCGGGCCCGGGAGTGGGCACAGATACGCAGTATTTT.